These 11 T cell receptor beta chains were all obtained from the same sample, sequenced in a study of T cell responses to AZD1222 COVID-19 vaccine. Sequencing was performed with immunoSEQ multiplex PCR; in TCRdb, only in-frame clones are kept and a portion is missing. The data contain 65,000 to 95,000 clones, approximately 83% of them singletons. The sequenced sample was peripheral blood, obtained 28 days after the second AZD1222 dose. These receptors were collected from an adult who received the AZD1222 COVID-19 vaccine.

The rearrangement links TRBV2 to TRBJ1-3, with 10 positions matching TRBD1. With V trimmed by 9 bases and J by 2 bases, 1 base remained unmatched. There are 13 residues in the CDR3. The germline gives CDR1 SNHLY, CDR2 FYNNEI. The CDR3 is CARGTGAGNTIYF. The CDR3 DNA reads as TGTGCCAGGGGGACAGGGGCTGGAAACACCATATATTTT.

The chain combines TRBV19 with TRBJ1-2; no reliable D call. Germline V gene lookup returns CDR1 LNHDA and CDR2 SQIVND (reference sequence). The CDR3 extends over 16 amino acids. V dropped 2 bases and J dropped 0 bases, with 13 bases sitting between them. This CDR3 reads CASSIKRRLANYGYTF. The CDR3 DNA reads as TGTGCCAGTAGTATAAAAAGGCGCCTAGCTAACTATGGCTACACCTTC.

This chain uses TRBV24-1 with TRBJ1-1; D call uncertain. The CDR3 consists of 13 residues. The V gene lost 3 bases and the J gene lost 1 base, with 5 bases spanning the gap. Looked up from germline, CDR1 is KGHDR and CDR2 is SFDVKD. CDR3 DNA sequence: TGTGCCACCAGTGATCACGAGAACACTGAAGCTTTCTTT. This gives the protein CATSDHENTEAFF.

The chain has TRBV6-5 and TRBJ2-5; no clear D. This CDR3 has 14 residues. With 6 bases removed from V and 0 bases from J, the gap between germline ends came to 11 bases. Germline V gene lookup returns CDR1 MNHEY and CDR2 SVGAGI. In nucleotides, the CDR3 is TGTGCCAGCAGCAAAATAACCCACCAAGAGACCCAGTACTTC. This codes for CASSKITHQETQYF.

The chain carries TRBV5-1 and TRBJ1-4; the D gene is possibly TRBD1 (5 bases). Germline CDR1 and CDR2: SGHRS and YFSETQ. Trimming removed 4 bases from V and 8 bases from J, with 12 bases in between. This CDR3 spans 13 amino acids. In nucleotides, the CDR3 is TGCGCCAGCAGCCTAGGGGTAGGAGAAAAACTGTTTTTT. Its translation is CASSLGVGEKLFF.

Notes on this clone: Mismatch with germline at one junction end may stem from a read error. V gene TRBV15 combines with J gene TRBJ1-3; a possible D gene is TRBD1 (5 bases). Germline CDR1 LNHNV, CDR2 YYDKDF (reference sequence). This CDR3 is built from 16 residues. In DNA form, the CDR3 reads TGTGCCGCCAGCGCTCTCAGGGAGGGACGAGGAAACACCATATATTTT. Residues: CAASALREGRGNTIYF.

A few counts support this clone. The gene calls are TRBV7-3 and TRBJ1-2; 9 bases agree with TRBD1. CDR3 length: 17 residues. Germline values: CDR1 SGHTA, CDR2 FQGTGA. J gave up 5 bases and V 0 bases, and 10 bases lay outside the gene matches. Here the CDR3 DNA reads TGTGCCAGCAGCTTAACGTTCTGGACAGGGGCCTTTTATGGCTACACCTTC. It yields the protein CASSLTFWTGAFYGYTF.

The chain carries TRBV28 and TRBJ2-7; D is unresolved. Germline CDR1 reads MDHEN; CDR2 reads SYDVKM. V was cut by 3 bases and J by 3 bases, with 15 bases left in between. The CDR3 totals 15 residues. This chain's CDR3 is CASSFSRSVLYEQYF. The CDR3 region has the DNA TGTGCCAGCAGTTTTAGTCGGTCTGTTCTCTACGAGCAGTACTTC.

CDR3 protein: CASSLLRGGEQFF. In DNA form, the CDR3 reads TGTGCCAGCAGCTTACTAAGGGGGGGAGAGCAGTTCTTC. This rearrangement joins TRBV11-2 to TRBJ2-1; the D gene is possibly TRBD2 (7 bases). Germline values: CDR1 SGHAT, CDR2 FQNNGV. The V and J ends lost 2 bases and 10 bases respectively, with 12 bases between them. There are 13 residues in the CDR3.

The gene calls are TRBV19 and TRBJ1-2, with D uncertain. This CDR3 has 15 residues. Germline CDR1 LNHDA, CDR2 SQIVND (reference sequence). V lost 6 bases, J lost 0 bases, and 14 bases lay in between. In DNA, the CDR3 is TGTGCCAGTAGCGACGGCTTTTTGGCTAACTATGGCTACACCTTC. It yields the protein CASSDGFLANYGYTF.

V and J are TRBV6-5 and TRBJ1-2, with D perhaps matching TRBD1 (5 bases). The V end lost 0 bases, the J end lost 0 bases, and 11 bases lay between the germline ends. CDR3 length: 16 residues. Germline V gene lookup returns CDR1 MNHEY and CDR2 SVGAGI. CDR3 DNA: TGTGCCAGCAGTTACTCCGGACACTCACCTAACTATGGCTACACCTTC. Its translation: CASSYSGHSPNYGYTF.